This entry features one TCR beta chain sequence. Other nucleotide sequences from this sample produce the same CDR3. The data were produced by immunoSEQ multiplex PCR, yet TCRdb's version contains in-frame clones alone and is incomplete. This table has 230,000 or so clones, almost 90% appearing once. The record originates from a study of blood T cell repertoires in COVID-19. Across the whole study: Sources were T cells, B-cell-depleted T cells, or PBMCs; the material itself was cDNA or gDNA.

This CDR3 has 14 amino acids. Germline CDR1 reads MNHEY; CDR2 reads SMNVEV (reference sequence). The ends lost 4 bases at V and 2 bases at J; junction bases unmatched: 3. A Seattle source enrolled patients during active infection and followed them longitudinally. The gene calls are TRBV27 and TRBJ1-1; 8 bases agree with TRBD1. The TCR comes from a woman aged 55-70 years with COVID-19, enrolled during active disease. Sequenced: peripheral blood. CDR3 in amino acids: CASSYQGANTEAFF. The CDR3 bases are TGTGCCAGCAGTTACCAGGGGGCAAACACTGAAGCTTTCTTT.